The T cell receptor beta chain under discussion was sequenced for a study of shared clonotypes between healthy human individuals. Here immunoSEQ multiplex PCR was the method, and the copy in TCRdb shows in-frame clones only, minus some. The sample includes 600,000 to 800,000 clones, roughly 72% seen only once; the top ten take more than 1.5%. Germline V lookup: CDR1 MNHEY, CDR2 SVGAGI. The CDR3 totals 15 residues. V dropped 5 bases and J dropped 1 base, with 12 bases sitting between them. This chain connects TRBV6-5 to TRBJ2-1; tentative D call: TRBD1 (6 bases). This sequence was found in a woman aged 25 to 39 in good health. The sample comprised memory CD4+ T cells sorted from blood. Sample subset: CD45RA-negative fraction. CDR3 in amino acids: CASSQTGRSYNEQFF. The CDR3 DNA reads as TGTGCCAGCAGTCAAACAGGGCGATCCTACAATGAGCAGTTCTTC.